These T cell receptor beta chains were read from a single sample in a study of cytomegalovirus exposure and HLA in healthy donors. The table came from immunoSEQ multiplex PCR; TCRdb's copy has only in-frame clones and leaves some out. The table includes around 200,000 clones, about 86% detected once. The source material was PBMCs. The receptor source for this set is a woman in her thirties in good health and CMV-seronegative. CDR3s leave out the opening cysteine and the closing phenylalanine or tryptophan.

V: TRBV13; J: TRBJ2-1; CDR3: ASSSGGNEQF
V: TRBV20-1; J: TRBJ2-7; CDR3: SAESGKQY
V: TRBV4-1; J: TRBJ1-1; CDR3: ASSQAEATEAF
V: TRBV10-3; J: TRBJ2-7; CDR3: AISESVGGRYNYEQY
V: TRBV10-2; J: TRBJ1-5; CDR3: ASRDGQLSNQPQH
V: TRBV2; J: TRBJ2-6; CDR3: ASSEGLAAGANVLT
V: TRBV27; J: TRBJ2-7; CDR3: ASSFYRADGEQY
V: TRBV9; J: TRBJ1-4; CDR3: ASSGYYGTGYEKLF
V: TRBV18; J: TRBJ1-6; CDR3: ASSRQGGGNSPLH
V: TRBV28; J: TRBJ2-1; CDR3: ASSLGGRAHEQF
V: TRBV7-9; J: TRBJ2-5; CDR3: ASSLEAGWETQY
V: TRBV18; J: TRBJ2-1; CDR3: ASTPGQGVNEQF
V: TRBV7-8; J: TRBJ2-7; CDR3: ASSAAPGSIYEQY
V: TRBV5-8; J: TRBJ2-5; CDR3: ASSLGRHWSETQY
V: TRBV7-9; J: TRBJ2-3; CDR3: ASSLTGVSTDTQY
V: TRBV10-2; J: TRBJ2-5; CDR3: ASSVGGAGETQY
V: TRBV28; J: TRBJ2-7; CDR3: ASSLWTGDAEQY
V: TRBV5-8; J: TRBJ2-3; CDR3: ASSLRLAGMGDTQY
V: TRBV5-1; J: TRBJ2-1; CDR3: ASSLAVREASFYNEQF
V: TRBV6-1; J: TRBJ1-5; CDR3: ASSEMGLLSNQPQH
V: TRBV14; J: TRBJ2-2; CDR3: ASSLLAGLNTGGLF
V: TRBV6-1; J: TRBJ2-3; CDR3: ASSEMLRSADTQY
V: TRBV10-3; J: TRBJ2-1; CDR3: AISAGNSNEQF
V: TRBV25-1; J: TRBJ2-7; CDR3: ASSGRLAGGHEQY
V: TRBV7-9; J: TRBJ1-4; CDR3: ASSKTGGWQTNEKLF
V: TRBV19; J: TRBJ2-2; CDR3: ASSILTGGVGTGELF
V: TRBV10-3; J: TRBJ2-1; CDR3: ATRLPASSYNEQF
V: TRBV5-6; J: TRBJ2-7; CDR3: ASSLGPRVSYEQY
V: TRBV30; J: TRBJ2-7; CDR3: AWIRDSYEQY
V: TRBV5-5; J: TRBJ2-2; CDR3: ASSLGGVGELF
V: TRBV5-8; J: TRBJ2-7; CDR3: ASSFYSGAYEQY
V: TRBV2; J: TRBJ2-7; CDR3: ASGDRGFSYEQY
V: TRBV6-9; J: TRBJ1-3; CDR3: ASSDPGRTDSGNTIY
V: TRBV11-2; J: TRBJ2-1; CDR3: ASSPTGTSADNEQF
V: TRBV4-1; J: TRBJ2-2; CDR3: ASSQVRGLADTGELF
V: TRBV6-5; J: TRBJ2-2; CDR3: ASSPGDRGTGELF
V: TRBV13; J: TRBJ1-1; CDR3: ASSFGRRMNTEAF
V: TRBV10-1; J: TRBJ2-7; CDR3: ASSESIVGGTGSYEQY
V: TRBV6-6; J: TRBJ1-2; CDR3: ASSEHGTPKGGYT
V: TRBV9; J: TRBJ2-4; CDR3: ASSARGGLGNIQY
V: TRBV27; J: TRBJ2-7; CDR3: ASSSLSDRTYEQY
V: TRBV5-1; J: TRBJ2-1; CDR3: ASSLQTENEQF
V: TRBV4-1; J: TRBJ1-2; CDR3: ASSQVRDREGGYT
V: TRBV7-3; J: TRBJ2-1; CDR3: ASSLSGGQGFEQF
V: TRBV6-1; J: TRBJ2-1; CDR3: AVHDRGLTYNEQF
V: TRBV5-1; J: TRBJ2-3; CDR3: ASSLGQAFPDTQY
V: TRBV5-1; J: TRBJ2-7; CDR3: ASSPRRTSGSEDEQY
V: TRBV19; J: TRBJ2-1; CDR3: ASSIERSFRGNEQF
V: TRBV6-5; J: TRBJ2-7; CDR3: ASSMGQGDEQY
V: TRBV11-1; J: -; CDR3: ASSPGTAYEQY
V: TRBV15; J: TRBJ2-6; CDR3: ATSTYQGTVGSGANVLT
V: TRBV7-8; J: TRBJ2-2; CDR3: ASSLFRGGADTGELF
V: TRBV6-1; J: TRBJ2-7; CDR3: ASTRQAYEQY